This TCR beta chain was sequenced for a study of CD8 T cells in ankylosing spondylitis. A quantitative 5'-RACE method, one with molecular barcodes, was used to make TCR beta libraries. TCRdb fed the 5' RACE reads into MiXCR, producing one record per CDR3 protein. The sample yields fewer than 250,000 distinct CDR3 sequences, 10% to 13% seen once. CDR3 length: 16 residues. Germline CDR1 LGHDT, CDR2 YNNKEL (reference sequence). V shed 4 bases and J shed 4 bases, with 17 bases lying between them. This clonotype was seen a handful of times. The V and J genes are TRBV3-1 and TRBJ2-1; no clear D. The sequence was collected from a male donor with ankylosing spondylitis or in good health (not recorded which). Sequencing used blood, either unsorted or a sorted T cell fraction (not recorded which). CDR3 nucleotides: TGTGCCAGCAGCCCAACAATGGGCGGAGTTTACAATGAGCAGTTCTTC. Translation gives CASSPTMGGVYNEQFF.